This T cell receptor beta chain was obtained from a study of blood T cell repertoires in COVID-19 (dated by TCRdb to between 2020 and 2021). About the full investigation: Samples from collaborators originated in the United States, Italy and Spain and spanned both the acute and convalescent phases of COVID-19. The material from the prospective study consisted of cDNA or gDNA derived from T cells, B-cell-depleted T cells, or PBMCs. Deeply sampled blood TCRbeta repertoires from subjects exposed to, actively infected with, or recovered from COVID-19 were included in the dataset. The repertoires were released in a freely available public database intended as a resource for research on the immune response to SARS-CoV-2. The samples were drawn from two sources: the first 160 participants of the ongoing ImmuneRACE study, and about 1,300 subjects contributed by 6 global collaborators. Nearly every sample came with metadata listing a de-identified subject ID, COVID-19 status, age in years and sex. Where available, HLA class I and class II types were obtained from metadata supplied by the sample provider rather than from assay-based typing. Study-wide findings and limitations: The amount of clinical and demographic metadata varied by source and participant and was provided uncurated.

Spanning cysteine to phenylalanine, the CDR3 consists of 14 amino acids. The only DNA kept is the CDR3, 42 bases in frame from the first base. CDR1 and CDR2 (DFQATT, SNEGSKA) derive from the germline V gene (reference sequence). V was cut back by 3 bases and J by 4 bases, leaving a gap of 15 bases between them. Collaborating institutions collected whole blood in K2EDTA tubes following their own protocols. For TCRbeta analysis, collaborator samples were shipped as frozen whole blood, as isolated PBMCs, or as DNA extracted from either sample type. The sample holds a few counts of this clone. The specificity of this receptor is unknown. Base quality data are lacking; no much larger clone is found one base away. TCRbeta CDR3 regions were amplified from genomic DNA by means of the immunoSEQ Assay, a bias-controlled multiplex PCR. In the paper's pipeline: The number of nucleated cells in each sample was estimated by amplification of reference gene primers within the assay. To quantify the absolute abundance of each unique TCRbeta CDR3 rearrangement, sequence reads were collapsed and filtered. For each sample, productive Simpson clonality was calculated as the square root of Simpson's diversity index across productive rearrangements. TCRdb limited this immuneACCESS table to in-frame rearrangements with V and J called. A share of clones is missing; checked studies link under half to unresolved V genes, and the rest is unexplained. The V and J calls and the clone size are those of that table, but D and trimming were determined from the DNA. For this sample there are 160,000 or so clones; about 82% appear just once. The ten largest clones take up 6% to 7.5% of the sample.

Sequences were obtained from peripheral blood. This chain is built from TRBV20-1 and TRBJ1-2; the best D guess is TRBD1, with 5 bases matching. The TCR sequence derives from a man aged 70 or older with active or convalescent COVID-19. Here is the DNA: TGCAGTGCTAGTGGGCAGGGCACGGGCTATGGCTACACCTTC. The translation is CSASGQGTGYGYTF.